This T cell receptor beta chain was profiled in a study of T cells in Graves' hyperthyroidism and ophthalmopathy. Regions amplified from RNA transcripts were the TCR beta CDR3 regions. A first-round RT-PCR of the TCR CDR3 used the HTBI primer set. TCRdb fed the multiplex PCR reads into MiXCR, producing one record per CDR3 protein. The sample carries 100,000 to 130,000 distinct CDR3 sequences, roughly 15% recorded once. This clonotype has at least ten counts. A lack of ophthalmopathy progression within 18 months defined stable Graves' hyperthyroidism. Hyperthyroidism in the patients, aged 18 to 65, was newly diagnosed and under 2 months in duration. Clinical symptoms, serum thyroxine, TRAb, thyroid ultrasound and orbital computed tomography informed diagnoses. Over 9 ml of fresh peripheral blood supplied the PBMCs. The length of the CDR3 is 15 residues. J gave up 9 bases and V 8 bases, and 11 bases lay outside the gene matches. The germline gives CDR1 MDHEN, CDR2 SYDVKM.

The material sequenced was blood. This clonotype was sampled from a woman aged 45-65 years with Graves' hyperthyroidism. This chain uses TRBV28 with TRBJ1-6; 9 positions agree with TRBD1. The CDR3 protein is CASAGQGQGGSPLHF. In nucleotides, the CDR3 is TGTGCCAGCGCCGGCCAGGGACAGGGAGGTTCACCCCTCCACTTT.